What follows is one TCR beta chain and its context. Ten or more counts support this clonotype. Its antigen target is currently unknown. Base quality data are lacking; no much larger clone is found one base away. The protocol used for the library was PCR. These reads were obtained on an Illumina HiSeq 2500. To normalize quantification of the TCRbeta repertoire, the TCR libraries were built with molecular barcoding that relied on unique molecular identifiers. Starting from the raw public reads, TCRdb applied fastp trimming at Q25, assembled clones with MiXCR and retained in-frame beta chains. For every CDR3 protein sequence, its rows merge into one entry that carries the most common genes and DNA. Recorded for this sample are 190,000 or so distinct CDR3 sequences; 6.3% of them occurred a single time. The ten largest clonotypes hold roughly 4.7% of the sample. The treatment or condition label of this sample denotes: allogeneic hematopoietic cell transplantation with graft depleted of TCRalphabeta T cells and CD19 B cells. The children who served as transplant recipients had been given grafts of TCRalphabeta/CD19-depleted allogeneic hematopoietic cells.

The data stem from a study of T-cell reconstitution after alpha-beta-depleted transplantation in children (dated by TCRdb to the mid-2010s). With regard to the full study: T-cell immune reconstitution after TCRalphabeta/CD19-depleted allogeneic hematopoietic cell transplantation in children was quantitatively tracked in the study by means of TCR repertoire profiling.

Study-wide findings and limitations: In some patients, high TCRbeta diversity at day 60 was attributed to recipient T cells and intrathymic progenitors that had survived conditioning. Hyperexpanded clone frequencies declined over subsequent months; after one year, T-cell counts and TCRbeta diversity were mostly attributed to newly produced T cells. The apparently early alphabetaT-cell count recovery about two months after transplant was reportedly dependent on only several hundred rapidly expanded clones derived from non-depleted graft cells.

The germline V gene sets CDR1 to SGHVS and CDR2 to FNYEAQ. Trimming removed 1 base from V and 0 bases from J, leaving 16 bases between the germline ends. The CDR3 holds 18 amino acids from the cysteine to the phenylalanine. Only the CDR3 portion is preserved as DNA: 54 bases, with reading frame beginning at the first base. This sequence originates from a girl under three years old with combined immunodeficiency, due to receive a stem cell transplant. The sequenced sample was PBMCs, obtained before TCRalphabeta/CD19-depleted stem cell transplant. The chain links TRBV7-6 with TRBJ2-1, with the D gene not clear enough to name. The CDR3 corresponds to CASSLEVESTYSYNEQFF. In nucleotides, the sequence is TGTGCCAGCAGCTTAGAAGTTGAGTCAACATACTCCTACAATGAGCAGTTCTTC.